This paragraph covers one TCR beta chain sequence. Its antigen remains undetermined. Per-base qualities were not stored, and no clone one base away is much larger. TCRbeta CDR3 regions were amplified from genomic DNA using the immunoSEQ Assay, a bias-controlled multiplex PCR. Per the original workflow: Within the assay, amplification of reference gene primers was used to estimate how many nucleated cells each sample contained. Sequence reads were collapsed and filtered to measure the absolute abundance of every unique TCRbeta CDR3 rearrangement. For each sample, productive Simpson clonality was calculated as the square root of Simpson's diversity index across productive rearrangements. TCRdb's version of the immuneACCESS table is confined to in-frame rearrangements and falls short of the full clone set. An unresolved V gene accounts for under half of the shortfall where checked; the remainder is of unknown origin. V and J calls and clone size are given by that table; D and trimming were obtained from the DNA. The sample table contains 290,000 or so clones; only one count was recorded for 90% of them. The ten top clones hold 3.5% to 5% of the sample.

These data come from a study of blood T cell repertoires in COVID-19 (dated by TCRdb to about 2020). Study-wide context: Samples from collaborators originated in the United States, Italy and Spain and spanned both the acute and convalescent phases of COVID-19. The prospective study material was composed of cDNA or gDNA derived from T cells, B-cell-depleted T cells, or PBMCs. The dataset comprised deeply sampled blood TCRbeta repertoires from subjects exposed to, actively infected with, or recovered from COVID-19. The repertoires were made available in a free public database intended to serve as a resource for research on the immune response to SARS-CoV-2. Samples were obtained from the ongoing ImmuneRACE study (first 160 participants) and from 1,254 subjects provided by 6 global collaborators. A de-identified subject ID, COVID-19 status, age in years and sex were almost always included in the sample metadata. Where HLA class I and class II types were available, the types were taken from metadata supplied by the sample provider, not from assay-based typing. Overall results and qualifications from the work: The quantity of clinical and demographic metadata differed by source and by participant and was supplied without curation.

Enrolling through a virtual design, the prospective study's participants ranged in age from roughly 18 to 100 years and lived across 20 to 30 United States geographic areas. In the prospective study, cohorts were assigned on the basis of participant-reported clinical history obtained from a screening survey and a study questionnaire. Mobile phlebotomists in the prospective study collected whole blood, serum and a nasopharyngeal or oropharyngeal swab from every participant. Additional blood draws and questionnaires over an approximately 2-month period could optionally be provided by prospective study participants. Before DNA extraction, blood samples from the prospective study were shipped at room temperature or frozen. This clonotype was sampled from a woman in her late teens or twenties with acute COVID-19. The sample comprised PBMCs or T cells enriched from blood (not recorded which).

The CDR3 region reads CASSHQPVQGPGTDTQYF. The DNA sequence is given as TGTGCCAGCAGCCACCAACCCGTACAGGGACCGGGGACAGATACGCAGTATTTT. Recombination joined TRBV3-1 (or the pseudogene TRBV3-2) with TRBJ2-3; the D region possibly corresponds to TRBD1 (6 bases align). According to the germline V gene (reference sequence), CDR1 reads LGHDT and CDR2 reads YNNKEL. From the cysteine up to the phenylalanine, the CDR3 has a length of 18 residues. Only the CDR3 portion is preserved as DNA: 54 bases, with reading frame beginning at the first base. V loses 3 bases, J loses 3 bases, and the germline ends lie 22 bases apart.